This entry lists 32 T cell receptor beta chains sequenced from one sample in a study of blood T cell repertoires in COVID-19. Clones were read by immunoSEQ multiplex PCR, and TCRdb kept only the in-frame ones, dropping some. Altogether 80,000 or so clones are present, approximately 85% being singletons, with the ten largest covering approximately 11%. Sequenced: peripheral blood. These receptors all stem from a man aged 55 to 69 with COVID-19, enrolled during active disease.

The chain employs TRBV11-2 and TRBJ2-5, with D possibly TRBD1 on 6 matching bases. This CDR3 has 16 residues. Trimming removed 4 bases from V and 4 bases from J, with 19 bases in between. Germline-derived CDR1 and CDR2 are SGHAT and FQNNGV. In nucleotides, the CDR3 is TGTGCCAGCAGCTACGATGGGGCAGGGGCTCTAGAGACCCAGTACTTC. Translation gives CASSYDGAGALETQYF.

The genes are TRBV19 and TRBJ1-1; 7 bases are a match to TRBD1. This CDR3 contains 15 residues. Trimming at V came to 2 bases and at J to 4 bases, leaving 7 bases not matched to a gene. Germline loops: CDR1 LNHDA, CDR2 SQIVND (reference sequence). The CDR3 bases are TGTGCCAGTAGTATAATCTCACAGGGGAGCACTGAAGCTTTCTTT. Translated, it gives CASSIISQGSTEAFF. Looking up the rest from reference TRBV19 and TRBJ1-1 gives the full variable domain: DGGITQSPKYLFRKEGQNVTLSCEQNLNHDAMYWYRQDPGQGLRLIYYSQIVNDFQKGDIAEGYSVSREKKESFPLTVTSAQKNPTAFYLCASSIISQGSTEAFFGQGTRLTVV.

The J gene is TRBJ2-7, the V gene TRBV5-1; TRBD1 aligns across 8 bases. The germline CDR1 and CDR2 sequences are SGHRS and YFSETQ. J was trimmed by 2 bases and V by 4 bases; bases with no gene match: 11. CDR3 length: 16 residues. Here the CDR3 reads CASSPVGDRTTYEQYF. The DNA for the CDR3 is TGCGCCAGCAGCCCGGTCGGGGACAGGACGACCTACGAGCAGTACTTC.

V gene TRBV2 combines with J gene TRBJ1-2; possible D gene TRBD1, 6 bases. The CDR3 has 13 residues. V lost 2 bases, J lost 4 bases, and 8 bases lay in between. Looked up from germline, CDR1 is SNHLY and CDR2 is FYNNEI. This chain's CDR3 is CASSEQGSYGYTF. Written as DNA, the CDR3 is TGTGCCAGCAGTGAACAGGGGAGCTATGGCTACACCTTC.

This clone was seen a few times. The chain combines TRBV5-4 with TRBJ2-7; D perhaps matches TRBD1 (5 bases). Trimming pared 0 bases from V and 5 bases from J, leaving 12 bases between. CDR3 length: 14 residues. The V gene's germline CDR1 is SGHNT and CDR2 YYREEE (reference sequence). CDR3 region: CASSLGGQRNEQYF. The CDR3 nucleotides read TGTGCCAGCAGCTTGGGGGGCCAGAGGAACGAGCAGTACTTC.

The CDR3 protein is CASSLSDRSKDYGYTF. Here the CDR3 DNA reads TGTGCCAGCAGCCTATCAGACAGGAGTAAGGACTATGGCTACACCTTC. The chain uses TRBV3-1 (or the pseudogene TRBV3-2) and TRBJ1-2; possible D gene TRBD1, 6 bases. V was trimmed by 4 bases and J by 3 bases, leaving 18 bases between them. This CDR3 contains 16 residues. In germline, CDR1 is LGHDT, CDR2 YNNKEL (reference sequence).

Ten or more counts support this clone. This chain uses TRBV19 with TRBJ1-6; TRBD1 is a possible D gene (5 bases). Trimming took off 8 bases at V and 6 bases at J, with 14 bases between the two ends. Per the germline V gene, CDR1 is LNHDA and CDR2 is SQIVND (reference sequence). The CDR3 runs 14 residues. The DNA of the CDR3 is TGTGCCAGTGGAAAGACAGCTCTTAATTCACCCCTCCACTTT. This encodes CASGKTALNSPLHF. The variable domain in full, completed from reference TRBV19 and TRBJ1-6, reads DGGITQSPKYLFRKEGQNVTLSCEQNLNHDAMYWYRQDPGQGLRLIYYSQIVNDFQKGDIAEGYSVSREKKESFPLTVTSAQKNPTAFYLCASGKTALNSPLHFGNGTRLTVT.

This clone was counted once. The V call is TRBV5-1, the J call TRBJ1-2; 8 bases fit TRBD1. V gave up 0 bases and J gave up 1 base; unmatched junction bases: 14. Germline CDR1 reads SGHRS; CDR2 reads YFSETQ. CDR3 length equals 19 residues. The CDR3 sequence: CASSLAVRTGRIFNYGYTF. The CDR3, as DNA: TGCGCCAGCAGCTTGGCCGTAAGGACAGGGCGCATATTTAACTATGGCTACACCTTC.

The chain uses TRBV5-5 and TRBJ1-2; 9 nucleotides match TRBD1. Germline CDR1 and CDR2: SGHKS and YYEKEE (reference sequence). The CDR3 contains 13 residues. V shed 4 bases, J shed 8 bases, and the junction held 6 bases outside the gene matches. CDR3 in DNA: TGTGCCAGCAGCCCACAGGGGGCTGGAGGCTACACCTTC. Residues: CASSPQGAGGYTF.

The chain recombines TRBV6-5 with TRBJ2-2; tentatively, D is TRBD1 (6 bases). The CDR3 runs 16 residues. Trimming pared 2 bases from V and 3 bases from J, leaving 13 bases between. Per the germline V gene, CDR1 is MNHEY and CDR2 is SVGAGI. CDR3: CASSYQLGAYTGELFF. The CDR3 DNA follows: TGTGCCAGCAGTTACCAATTGGGGGCCTACACCGGGGAGCTGTTTTTT.

V gene TRBV5-1 combines with J gene TRBJ2-7; 7 bases match TRBD1. Germline CDR1 reads SGHRS; CDR2 reads YFSETQ. This CDR3 has 15 residues. V trimming: 3 bases; J trimming: 1 base; junction bases outside the gene matches: 7. In nucleotides, the CDR3 is TGCGCCAGCAGCTGGACAGGAGCTCAGTCCTACGAGCAGTACTTC. Translated: CASSWTGAQSYEQYF.

The chain has TRBV7-3 and TRBJ2-1; TRBD2 matches 7 bases. J was trimmed by 4 bases and V by 2 bases; bases with no gene match: 5. The CDR3 consists of 15 residues. Germline V gene lookup returns CDR1 SGHTA and CDR2 FQGTGA. The CDR3, as DNA: TGTGCCAGCAGCTTATCGGCTAGCGGATACAATGAGCAGTTCTTC. Translated, it gives CASSLSASGYNEQFF.

The gene calls are TRBV11-2 and TRBJ1-2; D is perhaps TRBD1 (6 bases). The CDR3 loop spans 16 amino acids. With 2 bases removed from V and 7 bases from J, the gap between germline ends came to 20 bases. Germline values: CDR1 SGHAT, CDR2 FQNNGV. Here the CDR3 DNA reads TGTGCCAGCAGCTTAATCACAGGGTCGGATCCAGGTGGCTACACCTTC. Translating gives CASSLITGSDPGGYTF.

This chain connects TRBV2 to TRBJ1-1, with D possibly TRBD1 on 6 matching bases. CDR1 is SNHLY and CDR2 is FYNNEI in the germline V gene. V shed 5 bases and J shed 6 bases, with 13 bases lying between them. This CDR3 comprises 13 residues. CDR3 sequence reads: CASSFGTLAEAFF. The DNA of the CDR3 is TGTGCCAGCAGTTTTGGGACATTAGCTGAAGCTTTCTTT.

This rearrangement joins TRBV7-6 to TRBJ1-2; D is unclear. V lost 1 base to trimming and J lost 5 bases, with 8 bases between them. The germline V gene has CDR1 SGHVS and CDR2 FNYEAQ. CDR3 length: 13 residues. CDR3: CASSLGADYGYTF. CDR3 sequence (DNA): TGTGCCAGCAGCTTAGGCGCCGATTATGGCTACACCTTC.

Remarks on this clone: The identical CDR3 is also encoded by other nucleotide sequences in the sample. The V call is TRBV11-2, the J call TRBJ2-7, with a possible D match to TRBD1 (5 bases). The CDR3 runs to 15 residues. V was pared by 1 base and J by 0 bases, with 10 bases between. From germline, CDR1 is SGHAT and CDR2 FQNNGV. The CDR3 DNA is TGTGCCAGCAGCTTAGGACCGGACACCTCCTACGAGCAGTACTTC. Encoded protein: CASSLGPDTSYEQYF. Full variable domain (rest looked up from reference TRBV11-2 and TRBJ2-7): EAGVAQSPRYKIIEKRQSVAFWCNPISGHATLYWYQQILGQGPKLLIQFQNNGVVDDSQLPKDRFSAERLKGVDSTLKIQPAKLEDSAVYLCASSLGPDTSYEQYFGPGTRLTVT.

This rearrangement joins TRBV7-6 to TRBJ1-1, with D possibly TRBD1 on 5 matching bases. Germline V lookup: CDR1 SGHVS, CDR2 FNYEAQ. Trimming shortened V by 8 bases and J by 3 bases, and 19 bases separated the two germline ends. The CDR3 loop spans 15 amino acids. As DNA, the CDR3 is TGTGCCAGCCTGGGAGGGGCGGATGGGGACACTGAAGCTTTCTTT. Residues: CASLGGADGDTEAFF. Filled out from reference TRBV7-6 and TRBJ1-1, the complete variable domain reads GAGVSQSPRYKVTKRGQDVALRCDPISGHVSLYWYRQALGQGPEFLTYFNYEAQQDKSGLPNDRFSAERPEGSISTLTIQRTEQRDSAMYRCASLGGADGDTEAFFGQGTRLTVV.

The chain couples TRBV6-5 to TRBJ1-5; 8 bases line up with TRBD1. V dropped 5 bases and J dropped 4; count of bases not matched to a gene: 4. Germline CDR1 is MNHEY and CDR2 is SVGAGI. The CDR3 runs 14 residues. The CDR3, as DNA: TGTGCCAGCAGTAGACAGGGGCCGAATCAGCCCCAGCATTTT. Its translation: CASSRQGPNQPQHF.

V usage is TRBV19 and J usage is TRBJ2-1; 7 bases are shared with TRBD1. The CDR3 sequence is 16 residues long. The junction had 14 bases not matched to a gene; V was cut back by 4 bases and J by 8 bases. CDR1 and CDR2 (germline): LNHDA, SQIVND (reference sequence). This chain's CDR3 is CASSTSRTGPGDEQFF. The CDR3 DNA sequence: TGTGCCAGTAGTACCAGTCGGACAGGCCCTGGGGATGAGCAGTTCTTC.

This clone was seen just once. The rearrangement links TRBV5-1 to TRBJ1-1, with no clear D. V was cut by 1 base and J by 1 base, with 8 bases left in between. The CDR3 has 14 amino acids. CDR1 is SGHRS, CDR2 YFSETQ, per germline. The CDR3 sequence: CASSLSAGNTEAFF. CDR3 DNA sequence: TGCGCCAGCAGCTTGTCTGCGGGGAACACTGAAGCTTTCTTT.

The V and J genes are TRBV7-9 and TRBJ1-2, with D possibly being TRBD1 (6 bases). V gave up 5 bases and J gave up 5 bases, with 24 bases separating them. This CDR3 contains 17 residues. Per the germline V gene, CDR1 is SEHNR and CDR2 is FQNEAQ (reference sequence). The CDR3 coding sequence is TGTGCCAGCAGCCCCTACCGTCACAGGGAGGGTAAATATGGCTACACCTTC. Encoded protein: CASSPYRHREGKYGYTF. The full variable domain, rest sourced from reference TRBV7-9 and TRBJ1-2, is DTGVSQNPRHKITKRGQNVTFRCDPISEHNRLYWYRQTLGQGPEFLTYFQNEAQLEKSRLLSDRFSAERPKGSFSTLEIQRTEQGDSAMYLCASSPYRHREGKYGYTFGSGTRLTVV.

This clone was seen just once. This rearrangement joins TRBV19 to TRBJ2-1; D is unclear. The CDR3 length is 15 residues. Trimming took 7 bases from V and 0 from J, leaving 13 bases between them. In germline, CDR1 is LNHDA, CDR2 SQIVND (reference sequence). CDR3 bases: TGTGCCAGTAACATTAACACCGCCTCCTACAATGAGCAGTTCTTC. It yields the protein CASNINTASYNEQFF.

V usage is TRBV19 and J usage is TRBJ2-7; TRBD2 might be the D (5 bases). Germline V gene sequence: CDR1 LNHDA, CDR2 SQIVND (reference sequence). The V and J ends lost 3 bases and 0 bases respectively, with 9 bases between them. The CDR3 covers 14 residues. The CDR3 sequence: CASSIGLLSYEQYF. As DNA, the CDR3 is TGTGCCAGTAGTATCGGACTCCTCTCCTACGAGCAGTACTTC.

This chain connects TRBV2 to TRBJ1-1; tentative D call: TRBD1 (5 bases). The CDR3 has 13 residues. Trimming stripped 4 bases from V and 0 bases from J, with 6 bases between. CDR1 and CDR2 (germline): SNHLY, FYNNEI. CDR3 protein: CASSGQMNTEAFF. CDR3 coding DNA: TGTGCCAGCAGTGGACAGATGAACACTGAAGCTTTCTTT.

CDR3 sequence (DNA): TGTGCCAGCAGCCTTCCTCCCGGGACTAGCGGGGGGTACCAAGAGACCCAGTACTTC. It yields the protein CASSLPPGTSGGYQETQYF. V gene TRBV5-5 combines with J gene TRBJ2-5; 15 nucleotides line up with TRBD2. CDR1 is SGHKS, CDR2 YYEKEE, per germline (reference sequence). V shed 4 bases and J 0 bases; nucleotides not matched to a gene: 10. The CDR3 loop spans 19 amino acids. The full variable domain, rest sourced from reference TRBV5-5 and TRBJ2-5, is DAGVTQSPTHLIKTRGQQVTLRCSPISGHKSVSWYQQVLGQGPQFIFQYYEKEERGRGNFPDRFSARQFPNYSSELNVNALLLGDSALYLCASSLPPGTSGGYQETQYFGPGTRLLVL.

The chain is built from TRBV10-3 and TRBJ2-5; D perhaps matches TRBD1 (5 bases). CDR3 length: 12 residues. Deletions cut 10 bases from V and 2 bases from J, with 11 bases between. CDR1 ENHRY and CDR2 SYGVKD come from the germline V gene. CDR3: CASRQNQETQYF. The CDR3 bases are TGTGCCAGCAGACAGAATCAAGAGACCCAGTACTTC.

This chain uses TRBV11-2 with TRBJ1-6; no reliable D call. V lost 5 bases and J lost 11, with 16 bases in between. In germline, CDR1 is SGHAT, CDR2 FQNNGV. There are 14 residues in the CDR3. As DNA, the CDR3 is TGTGCCAGCAGCCTCGGAGGCGGGAGGGCACCCCTCCACTTT. Protein: CASSLGGGRAPLHF.

The rearrangement links TRBV5-4 to TRBJ2-2, with 12 bases matching TRBD2. Germline values: CDR1 SGHNT, CDR2 YYREEE (reference sequence). With V trimmed by 0 bases and J by 3 bases, 9 bases remained unmatched. The CDR3 consists of 19 residues. CDR3 nucleotide sequence: TGTGCCAGCAGCTTGGGACTAGCGGGAGTTATGGGGGACACCGGGGAGCTGTTTTTT. Its protein product is CASSLGLAGVMGDTGELFF.

The chain employs TRBV18 and TRBJ1-1; D call uncertain. CDR1 and CDR2 (germline): KGHSH, LQKENI. Trimming shortened V by 0 bases and J by 0 bases, and 8 bases separated the two germline ends. The CDR3 runs 15 residues. As DNA, the CDR3 is TGTGCCAGCTCACCACCTGCAAACATGAACACTGAAGCTTTCTTT. Its protein product is CASSPPANMNTEAFF.

This rearrangement joins TRBV6-1 to TRBJ2-1, with 11 bases identical to TRBD2. Germline V gives CDR1 MNHNS, CDR2 SASEGT. There are 16 residues in the CDR3. Trimming cost V 1 base and J 6 bases; bases outside gene matches: 5. In nucleotides, the CDR3 is TGTGCCAGCAGTGAAGAGGTTAGCGGGGGGGCCAATGAGCAGTTCTTC. Residues: CASSEEVSGGANEQFF.

The V and J genes are TRBV5-4 and TRBJ2-2; D is possibly TRBD1 (6 bases). The CDR3 runs to 15 residues. Germline V gives CDR1 SGHNT, CDR2 YYREEE (reference sequence). The V gene lost 7 bases and the J gene lost 7 bases, with 20 bases spanning the gap. DNA for the CDR3: TGTGCCAGCGCCTTTGGGGGCCCTCAGGTCGGGGAGCTGTTTTTT. Its protein product is CASAFGGPQVGELFF.

The chain uses TRBV7-9 and TRBJ1-2, with a weak D call TRBD1 (6 bases). The V end lost 2 bases, the J end lost 7 bases, and 14 bases lay between the germline ends. The CDR3 contains 14 residues. Germline CDR1 SEHNR, CDR2 FQNEAQ (reference sequence). The CDR3 sequence: CASSLRTNRAGYTF. CDR3 nucleotide sequence: TGTGCCAGCAGCTTAAGGACCAACAGGGCTGGCTACACCTTC.